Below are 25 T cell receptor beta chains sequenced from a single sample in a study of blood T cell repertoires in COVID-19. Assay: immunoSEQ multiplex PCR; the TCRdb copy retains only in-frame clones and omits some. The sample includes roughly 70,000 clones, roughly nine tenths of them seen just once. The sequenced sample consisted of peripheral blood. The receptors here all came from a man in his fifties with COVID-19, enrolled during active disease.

Here the CDR3 DNA reads TGTGCCATCAGTGAGAGGGCGGTAGGGGGCGTCGAGGAGACCCAGTACTTC. Its translation is CAISERAVGGVEETQYF. This chain uses TRBV10-3 with TRBJ2-5; 7 bases agree with TRBD1. The CDR3 length is 17 residues. Trimming removed 2 bases from V and 5 bases from J; junction bases left unmatched: 14. Germline loops: CDR1 ENHRY, CDR2 SYGVKD.

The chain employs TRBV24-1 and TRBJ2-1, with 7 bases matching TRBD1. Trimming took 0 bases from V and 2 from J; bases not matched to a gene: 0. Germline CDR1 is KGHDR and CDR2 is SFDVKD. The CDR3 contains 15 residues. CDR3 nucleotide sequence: TGTGCCACCAGTGATTTGCAGGGGGCCTACAATGAGCAGTTCTTC. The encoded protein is CATSDLQGAYNEQFF.

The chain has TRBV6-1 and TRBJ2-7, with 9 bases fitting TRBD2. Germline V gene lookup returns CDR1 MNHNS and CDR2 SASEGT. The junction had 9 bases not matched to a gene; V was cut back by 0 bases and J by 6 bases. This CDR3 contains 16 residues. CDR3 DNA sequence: TGTGCCAGCAGTGAAGCGCGGCTAGCGGGAACGCTCGAGCAGTACTTC. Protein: CASSEARLAGTLEQYF.

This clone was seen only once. The CDR3 coding sequence is TGTGCCAGCAGCAAAGTTAGTTGGGGGCAGGGGGATCGCGGGCAGCCCCAGCATTTT. This codes for CASSKVSWGQGDRGQPQHF. The V call is TRBV21-1, the J call TRBJ1-5; the table's D call TRBD1 went unverified against the DNA. TRBV21-1 is given as a pseudogene. This CDR3 spans 19 amino acids.

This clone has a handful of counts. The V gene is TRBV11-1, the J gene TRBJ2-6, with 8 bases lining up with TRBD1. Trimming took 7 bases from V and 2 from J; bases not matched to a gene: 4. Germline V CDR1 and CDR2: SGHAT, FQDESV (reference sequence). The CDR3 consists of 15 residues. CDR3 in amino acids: CASKVQGAGANVLTF. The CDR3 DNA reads TGTGCCAGCAAAGTACAGGGGGCTGGGGCCAACGTCCTGACTTTC. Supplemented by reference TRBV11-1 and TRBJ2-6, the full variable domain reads EAEVAQSPRYKITEKSQAVAFWCDPISGHATLYWYRQILGQGPELLVQFQDESVVDDSQLPKDRFSAERLKGVDSTLKIQPAELGDSAMYLCASKVQGAGANVLTFGAGSRLTVL.

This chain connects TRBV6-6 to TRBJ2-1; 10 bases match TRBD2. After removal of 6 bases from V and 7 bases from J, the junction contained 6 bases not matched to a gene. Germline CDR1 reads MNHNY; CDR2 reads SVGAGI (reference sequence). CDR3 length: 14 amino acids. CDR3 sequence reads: CASRLAGEGNEQFF. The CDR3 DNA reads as TGTGCCAGCAGGCTAGCGGGAGAGGGTAATGAGCAGTTCTTC.

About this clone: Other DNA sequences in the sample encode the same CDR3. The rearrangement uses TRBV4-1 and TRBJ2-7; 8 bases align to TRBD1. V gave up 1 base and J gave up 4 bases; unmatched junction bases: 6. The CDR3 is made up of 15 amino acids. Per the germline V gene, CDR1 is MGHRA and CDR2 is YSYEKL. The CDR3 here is CASSQVAGGSYEQYV. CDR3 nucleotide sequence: TGCGCCAGCAGCCAAGTGGCAGGGGGCTCGTACGAGCAGTACGTC.

This chain's CDR3 is CASSIVGPGEAFF. The CDR3 DNA reads TGTGCCAGTAGTATAGTGGGGCCAGGAGAAGCTTTCTTT. V and J are TRBV19 and TRBJ1-1, with D perhaps TRBD1 (5 bases). The germline CDR1 and CDR2 sequences are LNHDA and SQIVND (reference sequence). The CDR3 has 13 residues. V was pared by 1 base and J by 8 bases, with 11 bases between.

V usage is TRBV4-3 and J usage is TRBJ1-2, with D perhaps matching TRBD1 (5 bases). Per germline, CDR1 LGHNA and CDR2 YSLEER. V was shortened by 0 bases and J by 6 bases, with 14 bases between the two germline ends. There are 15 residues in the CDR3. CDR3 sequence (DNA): TGCGCCAGCAGCCAAGATTATGGGCAGGGCGATGGCTACACCTTC. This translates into CASSQDYGQGDGYTF.

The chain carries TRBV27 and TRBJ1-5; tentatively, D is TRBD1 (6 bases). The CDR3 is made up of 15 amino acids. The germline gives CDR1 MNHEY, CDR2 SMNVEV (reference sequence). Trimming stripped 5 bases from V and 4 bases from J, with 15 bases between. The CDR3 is CASSAGTNRNQPQHF. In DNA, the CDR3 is TGTGCCAGCAGTGCCGGGACAAACCGTAATCAGCCCCAGCATTTT.

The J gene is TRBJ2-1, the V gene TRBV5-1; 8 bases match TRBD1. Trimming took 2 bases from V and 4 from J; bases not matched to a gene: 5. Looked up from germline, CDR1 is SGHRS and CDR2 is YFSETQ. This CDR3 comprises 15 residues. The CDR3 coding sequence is TGCGCCAGCAGCTTCCAGGGGGCGGATTACAATGAGCAGTTCTTC. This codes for CASSFQGADYNEQFF.

As DNA, the CDR3 is TGTGCCAGCGGACTGGCACCCGTCCAGAACACTGAAGCTTTCTTT. As protein: CASGLAPVQNTEAFF. This rearrangement joins TRBV6-6 to TRBJ1-1; D call uncertain. There are 15 residues in the CDR3. V dropped 8 bases and J dropped 1 base, with 17 bases sitting between them. The germline V gene has CDR1 MNHNY and CDR2 SVGAGI (reference sequence).

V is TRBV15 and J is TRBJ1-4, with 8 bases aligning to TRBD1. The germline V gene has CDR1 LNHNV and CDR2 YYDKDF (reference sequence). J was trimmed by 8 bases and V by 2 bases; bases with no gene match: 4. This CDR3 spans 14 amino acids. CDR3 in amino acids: CATSRSGGGEKLFF. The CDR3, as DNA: TGTGCCACCAGCAGATCAGGGGGCGGAGAAAAACTGTTTTTT. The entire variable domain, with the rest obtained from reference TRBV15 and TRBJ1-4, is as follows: DAMVIQNPRYQVTQFGKPVTLSCSQTLNHNVMYWYQQKSSQAPKLLFHYYDKDFNNEADTPDNFQSRRPNTSFCFLDIRSPGLGDTAMYLCATSRSGGGEKLFFGSGTQLSVL.

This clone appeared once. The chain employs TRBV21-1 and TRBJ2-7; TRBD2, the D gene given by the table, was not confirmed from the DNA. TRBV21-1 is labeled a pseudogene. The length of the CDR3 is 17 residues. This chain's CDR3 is CASSKARPPPLYHEQYF. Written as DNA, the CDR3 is TGTGCCAGCAGCAAAGCGCGGCCACCCCCGTTGTACCACGAGCAGTACTTC.

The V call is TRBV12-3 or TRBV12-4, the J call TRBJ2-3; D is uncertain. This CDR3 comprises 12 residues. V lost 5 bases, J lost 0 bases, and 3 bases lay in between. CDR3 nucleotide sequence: TGTGCCAGCAGTACTAGCACAGATACGCAGTATTTT. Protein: CASSTSTDTQYF.

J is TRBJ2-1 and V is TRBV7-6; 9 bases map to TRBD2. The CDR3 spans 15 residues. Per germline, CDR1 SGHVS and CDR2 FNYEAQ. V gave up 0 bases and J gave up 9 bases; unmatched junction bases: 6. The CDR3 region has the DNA TGTGCCAGCAGCTTAGCAACTAGCGGGTTCGGTGAGCAGTTCTTC. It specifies CASSLATSGFGEQFF.

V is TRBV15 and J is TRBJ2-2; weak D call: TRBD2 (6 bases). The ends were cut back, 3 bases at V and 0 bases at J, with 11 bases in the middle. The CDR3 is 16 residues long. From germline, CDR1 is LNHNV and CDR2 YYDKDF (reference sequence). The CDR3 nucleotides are TGTGCCACCAGCAGGTCCGGGACTCCGAACACCGGGGAGCTGTTTTTT. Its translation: CATSRSGTPNTGELFF.

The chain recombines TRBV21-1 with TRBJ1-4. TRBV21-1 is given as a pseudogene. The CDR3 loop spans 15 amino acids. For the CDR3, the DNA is TGTGCCAGCAGCAAAGCGAGGGGGGGGTTGGAAAAACTGTTTTTT. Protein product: CASSKARGGLEKLFF.

Here the CDR3 reads CASSTTSRTGGYEQYF. The CDR3 bases are TGTGCCAGCAGTACAACCTCCAGGACAGGGGGGTACGAGCAGTACTTC. The rearrangement uses TRBV28 and TRBJ2-7; TRBD1 aligns across 10 bases. The CDR3 totals 16 residues. The germline gives CDR1 MDHEN, CDR2 SYDVKM. The J segment lost 4 bases and the V segment lost 5 bases, leaving 11 bases of the junction unmatched.

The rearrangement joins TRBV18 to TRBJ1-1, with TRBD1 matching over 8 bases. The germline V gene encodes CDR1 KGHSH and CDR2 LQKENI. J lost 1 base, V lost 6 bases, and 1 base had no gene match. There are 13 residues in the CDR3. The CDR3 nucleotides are TGTGCCAGCTCGGGACAGGAGAACACTGAAGCTTTCTTT. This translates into CASSGQENTEAFF.

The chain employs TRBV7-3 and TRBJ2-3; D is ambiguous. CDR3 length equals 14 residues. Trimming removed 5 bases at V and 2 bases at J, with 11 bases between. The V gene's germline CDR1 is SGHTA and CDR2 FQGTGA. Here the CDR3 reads CASSETRITDTQYF. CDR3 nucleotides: TGTGCCAGCAGCGAGACTCGAATCACAGATACGCAGTATTTT.

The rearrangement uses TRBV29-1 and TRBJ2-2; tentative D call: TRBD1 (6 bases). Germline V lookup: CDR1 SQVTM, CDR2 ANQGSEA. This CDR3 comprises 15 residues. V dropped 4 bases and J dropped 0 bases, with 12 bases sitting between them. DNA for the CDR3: TGCAGCGTTGGGACAGCTCCTACGAACACCGGGGAGCTGTTTTTT. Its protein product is CSVGTAPTNTGELFF.

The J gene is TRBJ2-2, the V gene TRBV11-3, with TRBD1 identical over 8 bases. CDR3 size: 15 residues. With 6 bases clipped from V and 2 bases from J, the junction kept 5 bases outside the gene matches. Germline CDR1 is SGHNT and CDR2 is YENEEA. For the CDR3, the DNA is TGTGCCAGCAGATACAGGGGGGACAACACCGGGGAGCTGTTTTTT. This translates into CASRYRGDNTGELFF.

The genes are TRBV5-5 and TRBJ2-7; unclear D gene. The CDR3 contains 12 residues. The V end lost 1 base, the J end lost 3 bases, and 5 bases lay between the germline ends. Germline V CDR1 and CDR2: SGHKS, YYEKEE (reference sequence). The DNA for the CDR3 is TGTGCCAGCAGCTTGAGTAGCTACGAGCAGTACTTC. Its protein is CASSLSSYEQYF.

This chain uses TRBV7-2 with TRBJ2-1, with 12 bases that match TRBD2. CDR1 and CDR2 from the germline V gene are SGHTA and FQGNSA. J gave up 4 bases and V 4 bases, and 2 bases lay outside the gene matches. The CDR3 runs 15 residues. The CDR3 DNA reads TGTGCCAGCAGCTCCGGACTAGCGGGGTACAATGAGCAGTTCTTC. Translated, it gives CASSSGLAGYNEQFF.